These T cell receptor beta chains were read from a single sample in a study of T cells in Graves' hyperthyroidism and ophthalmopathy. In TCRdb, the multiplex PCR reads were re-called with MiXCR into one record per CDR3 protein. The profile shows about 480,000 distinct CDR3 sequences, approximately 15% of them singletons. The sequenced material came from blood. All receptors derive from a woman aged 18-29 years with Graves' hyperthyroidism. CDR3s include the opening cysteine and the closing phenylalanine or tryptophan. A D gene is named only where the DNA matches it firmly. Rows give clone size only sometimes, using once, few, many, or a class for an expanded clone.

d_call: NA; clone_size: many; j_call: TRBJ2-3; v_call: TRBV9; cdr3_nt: TGTGCCAGCAGCGTAGAGGTGGGGGGGCAGTATTTT; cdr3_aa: CASSVEVGGQYF
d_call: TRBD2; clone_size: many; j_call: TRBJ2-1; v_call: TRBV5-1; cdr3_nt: TGCGCCAGCAGCTCAACTAGCGGCGAGTACAATGAGCAGTTCTTC; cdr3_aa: CASSSTSGEYNEQFF
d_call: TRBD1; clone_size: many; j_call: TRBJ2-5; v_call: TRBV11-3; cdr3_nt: TGTGCCAGCAGTACCGGACAGGTAGAACAAGAGACCCAGTACTTC; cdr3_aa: CASSTGQVEQETQYF
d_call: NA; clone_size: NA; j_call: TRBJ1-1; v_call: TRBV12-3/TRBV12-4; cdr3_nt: TGTGCCAGCAGAAGGGTAGGGGCAAACACTGAAGCTTTCTTT; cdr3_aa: CASRRVGANTEAFF
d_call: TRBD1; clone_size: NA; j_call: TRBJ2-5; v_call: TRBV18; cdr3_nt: TGTGCCAGCTCACCCTTTACAGGGGCGGAGACCCAGTACTTC; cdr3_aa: CASSPFTGAETQYF
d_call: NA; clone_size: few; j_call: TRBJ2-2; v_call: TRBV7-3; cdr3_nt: TGTGCCAGCAGTAGGGACACCTCGAACACCGGGGAGCTGTTTTTT; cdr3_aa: CASSRDTSNTGELFF
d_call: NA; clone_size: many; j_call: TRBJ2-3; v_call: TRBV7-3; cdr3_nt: TGTGCCAGCAGCTTAGGTTGGACTATCACAGATACGCAGTATTTT; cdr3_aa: CASSLGWTITDTQYF
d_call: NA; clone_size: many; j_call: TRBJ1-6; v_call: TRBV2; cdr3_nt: TGTGCCAGCAGTAATTACCTAGGGGATTCACCCCTCCACTTT; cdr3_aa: CASSNYLGDSPLHF
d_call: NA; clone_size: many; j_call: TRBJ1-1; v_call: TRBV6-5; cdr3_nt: TGTGCCAGCAGTTACTCGGGGGTGGGGTCTATGAGCACTGAAGCTTTCTTT; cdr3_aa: CASSYSGVGSMSTEAFF
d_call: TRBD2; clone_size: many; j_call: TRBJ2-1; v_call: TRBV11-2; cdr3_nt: TGTGCCAGCAGCTTGGGACTAGCGGGAGATATGGATGAGCAGTTCTTC; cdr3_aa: CASSLGLAGDMDEQFF
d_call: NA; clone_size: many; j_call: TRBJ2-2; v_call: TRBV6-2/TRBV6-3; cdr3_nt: TGTGCCAGCAGTTACATTGCGACCGGGGAGCTGTTTTTT; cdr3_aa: CASSYIATGELFF
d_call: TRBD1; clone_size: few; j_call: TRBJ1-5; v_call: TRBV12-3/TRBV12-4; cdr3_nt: TGTGCCAGCAGTTACGACAGGGGCCCTAATCAGCCCCAGCATTTT; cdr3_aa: CASSYDRGPNQPQHF
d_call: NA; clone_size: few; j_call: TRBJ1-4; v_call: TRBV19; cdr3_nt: TGTGCCAGTAGTATAGGTAGGGTGAATGAAAAACTGTTTTTT; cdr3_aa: CASSIGRVNEKLFF
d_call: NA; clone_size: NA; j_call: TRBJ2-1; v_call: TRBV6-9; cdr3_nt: TGTGCCAGCAGTTACGGCGGAGTCGGGGAGCAGTTCTTC; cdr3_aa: CASSYGGVGEQFF
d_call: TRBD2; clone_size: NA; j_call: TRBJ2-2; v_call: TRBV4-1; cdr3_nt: TGCGCCAGCAGCCAGAACGCGGGAGGGATGACCGGGGAGCTGTTTTTT; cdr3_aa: CASSQNAGGMTGELFF
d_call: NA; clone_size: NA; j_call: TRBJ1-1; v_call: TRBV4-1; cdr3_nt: TGCGCCAGCAGCCTCCAGTCCCGGAGTCTGAACACTGAAGCTTTCTTT; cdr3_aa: CASSLQSRSLNTEAFF
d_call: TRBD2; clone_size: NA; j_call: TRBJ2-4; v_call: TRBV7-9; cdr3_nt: TGTGCCAGCAGCCCCTCGGAGGGAGGGTTCAAAAACATTCAGTACTTC; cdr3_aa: CASSPSEGGFKNIQYF
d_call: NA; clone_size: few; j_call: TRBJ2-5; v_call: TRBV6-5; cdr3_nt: TGTGCCAGCAGTTACGGGACAAGCCAGTACCAAGAGACCCAGTACTTC; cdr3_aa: CASSYGTSQYQETQYF
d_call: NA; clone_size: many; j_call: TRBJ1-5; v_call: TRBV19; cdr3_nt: TGTGCCAGTAGTATCCTCGGCCCAGCGAGCAATCAGCCCCAGCATTTT; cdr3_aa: CASSILGPASNQPQHF
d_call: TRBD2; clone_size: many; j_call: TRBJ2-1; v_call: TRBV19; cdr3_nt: TGTGCCAGTAGTATAGAGGGGACTAGCGGGAGGTACAATGAGCAGTTCTTC; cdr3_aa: CASSIEGTSGRYNEQFF
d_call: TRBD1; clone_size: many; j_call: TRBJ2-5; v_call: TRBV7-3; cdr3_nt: TGTGCCAGCAGCGCTAACCCCCTGATCACAGGGGCGACGGAGACCCAGTACTTC; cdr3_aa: CASSANPLITGATETQYF
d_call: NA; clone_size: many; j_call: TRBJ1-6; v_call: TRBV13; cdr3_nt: TGTGCCAGCAGACCAACGACAGGAGGAAATAATTCACCCCTCCACTTT; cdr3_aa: CASRPTTGGNNSPLHF
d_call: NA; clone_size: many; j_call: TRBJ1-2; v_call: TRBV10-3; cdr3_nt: TGTGCCATCAGTGAAGATTTGGAGCCCTCCTATGGCTACACCTTC; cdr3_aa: CAISEDLEPSYGYTF
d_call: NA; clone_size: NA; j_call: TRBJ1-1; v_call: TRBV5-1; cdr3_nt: TGCGCCAGCAGCTCCCTGGGAGGGACGGGGTTGAACATTGAAGCTTTCTTT; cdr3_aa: CASSSLGGTGLNIEAFF
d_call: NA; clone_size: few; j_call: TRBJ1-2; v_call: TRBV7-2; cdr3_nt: TGTGCCAGCAGCACAGGACAGTTAGCTAACTATGGCTACACCTTC; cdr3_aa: CASSTGQLANYGYTF
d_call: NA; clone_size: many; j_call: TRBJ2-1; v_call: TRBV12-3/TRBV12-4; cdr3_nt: TGTGCCAGCGGACTGGATTACAATGAGCAGTTCTTC; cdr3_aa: CASGLDYNEQFF
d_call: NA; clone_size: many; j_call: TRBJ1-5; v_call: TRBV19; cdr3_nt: TGTGCCAGTCGATCGCAGGCTTGGGGCAATCAGCCCCAGCATTTT; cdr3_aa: CASRSQAWGNQPQHF
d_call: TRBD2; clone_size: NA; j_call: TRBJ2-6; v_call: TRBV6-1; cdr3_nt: TGTGCCAGCAGTAGGACTAGCGCTGGGGCCAACGTCCTGACTTTC; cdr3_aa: CASSRTSAGANVLTF
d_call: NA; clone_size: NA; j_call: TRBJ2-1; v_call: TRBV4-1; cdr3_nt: TGCGCCAGCAGAAACAGGGAGTTCGATTACAATGAGCAGTTCTTC; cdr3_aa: CASRNREFDYNEQFF
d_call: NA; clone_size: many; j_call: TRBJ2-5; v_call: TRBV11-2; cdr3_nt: TGTGCCAGCAGCCTATCTGGGCCTATAACCCAGTACTTC; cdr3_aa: CASSLSGPITQYF
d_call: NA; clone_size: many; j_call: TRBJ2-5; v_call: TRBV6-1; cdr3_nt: TGTGCCAGCAGGGAAAGTTCCGGGGAGACCCAGTACTTC; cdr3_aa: CASRESSGETQYF
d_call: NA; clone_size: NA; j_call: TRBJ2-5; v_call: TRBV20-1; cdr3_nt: TGCAGTGCGGGGTCTCGGGCCCAAGAGACCCAGTACTTC; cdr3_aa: CSAGSRAQETQYF
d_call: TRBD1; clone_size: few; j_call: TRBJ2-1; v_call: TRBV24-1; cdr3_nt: TGTGCCACCCAGGAGACAGGGACCTACAATGAGCAGTTCTTC; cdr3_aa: CATQETGTYNEQFF
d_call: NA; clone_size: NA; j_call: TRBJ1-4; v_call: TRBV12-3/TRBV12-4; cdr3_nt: TGTGCCAGCACCCTCGGTGAAAAACTGTTTTTT; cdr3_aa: CASTLGEKLFF
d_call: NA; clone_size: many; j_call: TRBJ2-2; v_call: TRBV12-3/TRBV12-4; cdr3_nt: TGTGCCAGCAGTCGTCCCGCGGGACAAGACACCGGGGAGCTGTTTTTT; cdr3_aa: CASSRPAGQDTGELFF
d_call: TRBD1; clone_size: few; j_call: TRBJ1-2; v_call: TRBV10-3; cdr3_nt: TGTGCCATCAGTGGAATTGGGACAGGGGGATCTGGCCACACCTTC; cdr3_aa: CAISGIGTGGSGHTF
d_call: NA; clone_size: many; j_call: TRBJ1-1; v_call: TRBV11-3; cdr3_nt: TGTGCCAGCAGCTCGCCTCAGGGGAGGACTGAAGCTTTCTTT; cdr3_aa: CASSSPQGRTEAFF
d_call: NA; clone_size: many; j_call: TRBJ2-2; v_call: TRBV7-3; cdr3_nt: TGTGCCAGCAGCTTAGGTGGGGGAGGCACCGGGGAGCTGTTTTTT; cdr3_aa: CASSLGGGGTGELFF
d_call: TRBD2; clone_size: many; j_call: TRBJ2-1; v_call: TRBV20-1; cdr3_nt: TGCAGTGCCTCAACTAGCGGGAGGTACAATGAGCAGTTCTTC; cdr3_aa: CSASTSGRYNEQFF
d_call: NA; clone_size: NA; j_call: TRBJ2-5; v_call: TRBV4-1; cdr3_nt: TGCGCCAGCAGCAACCGGGCAGGCCAAGAGACCCAGTACTTC; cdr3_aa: CASSNRAGQETQYF
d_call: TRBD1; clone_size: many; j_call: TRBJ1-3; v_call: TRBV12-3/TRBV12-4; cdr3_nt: TGTGCCAGCAGCCGGACAGGGGGCACTAGAAACACCATATATTTT; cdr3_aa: CASSRTGGTRNTIYF
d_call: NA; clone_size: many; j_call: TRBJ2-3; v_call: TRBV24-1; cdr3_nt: TGTGCCACCAGTGATTTGTGGGGACACAGCACAGATACGCAGTATTTT; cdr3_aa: CATSDLWGHSTDTQYF
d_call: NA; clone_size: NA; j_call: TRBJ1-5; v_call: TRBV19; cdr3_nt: TGTGCCAGTAGTATTGGTTGGGCATCGAATCAGCCCCAGCATTTT; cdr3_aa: CASSIGWASNQPQHF
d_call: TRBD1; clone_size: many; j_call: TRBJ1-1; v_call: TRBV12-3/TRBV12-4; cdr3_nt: TGTGCCAGCAGTTTATATGATAGAGGGACAGGGGCAACGAACACTGAAGCTTTCTTT; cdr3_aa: CASSLYDRGTGATNTEAFF
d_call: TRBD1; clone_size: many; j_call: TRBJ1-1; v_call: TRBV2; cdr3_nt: TGTGCCAGCACCCTGGACAGGGTGAACACTGAAGCTTTCTTT; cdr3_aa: CASTLDRVNTEAFF
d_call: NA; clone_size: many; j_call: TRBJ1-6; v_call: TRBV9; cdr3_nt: TGTGCCAGCAGCGTAGATGCCCAAAATTCACCCCTCCACTTT; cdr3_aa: CASSVDAQNSPLHF
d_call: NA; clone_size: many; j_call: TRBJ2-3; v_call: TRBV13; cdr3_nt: TGTGCCAGCAGCCTCGGACAGACAGTGGATACGCAGTATTTT; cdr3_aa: CASSLGQTVDTQYF
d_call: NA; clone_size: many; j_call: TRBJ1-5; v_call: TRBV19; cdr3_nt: TGTGCCAGTCGTGTTAGGTGGTCGGCAGGTGGTCAGCCCCAGCATTTT; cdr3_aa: CASRVRWSAGGQPQHF
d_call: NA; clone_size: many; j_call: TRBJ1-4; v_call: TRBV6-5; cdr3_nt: TGTGCCAGCAGTTTACTAGTTTGGAAGGAGAGTGAAAAACTGTTTTTT; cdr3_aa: CASSLLVWKESEKLFF